This T cell receptor beta chain was captured in a study of T cells in Graves' hyperthyroidism and ophthalmopathy. At the level of the study: Any treatment followed the collection of peripheral blood at initial diagnosis.

Exclusion of a patient resulted from uncontrolled infection, other autoimmune disease, pregnancy or lactation. RNA transcripts were the template for amplifying TCR beta CDR3 regions. HTBI primers were the set used in a first-round RT-PCR of the TCR CDR3. TCRdb re-called the multiplex PCR reads with MiXCR, one entry per CDR3 protein. The table lists around 300,000 distinct CDR3 sequences, 22% of them singletons. Study-level findings and limits: Blood also held most thyroid clonotypes expanded beyond 0.001.

Looked up from germline, CDR1 is SQVTM and CDR2 is ANQGSEA. Deletions cut 3 bases from V and 0 bases from J, with 17 bases between. The CDR3 consists of 16 residues. This clonotype was picked up a small number of times. The target antigen is unknown. V is TRBV29-1 and J is TRBJ1-1; weak D call: TRBD1 (5 bases). This receptor was taken from a man aged 30 to 39 with Graves' ophthalmopathy. The sequenced sample consisted of blood. CDR3 in DNA: TGCAGCGTTGACATTGGGCAGGGTGTCATGAACACTGAAGCTTTCTTT. It encodes CSVDIGQGVMNTEAFF.